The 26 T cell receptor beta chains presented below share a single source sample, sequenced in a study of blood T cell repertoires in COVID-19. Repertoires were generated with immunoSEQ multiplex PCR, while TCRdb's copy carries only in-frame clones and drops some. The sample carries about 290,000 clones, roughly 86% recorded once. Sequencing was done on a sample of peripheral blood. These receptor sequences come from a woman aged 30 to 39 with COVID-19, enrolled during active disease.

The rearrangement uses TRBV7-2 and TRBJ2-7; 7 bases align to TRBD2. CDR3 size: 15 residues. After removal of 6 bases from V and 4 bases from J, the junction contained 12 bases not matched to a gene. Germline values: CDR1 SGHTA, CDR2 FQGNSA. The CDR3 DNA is TGTGCCAGCAGTCAAGCTAGCGGACCGTATTACGAGCAGTACTTC. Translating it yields CASSQASGPYYEQYF.

CDR3 region: CAWNSPNTEAFF. The CDR3, as DNA: TGTGCCTGGAACTCTCCAAACACTGAAGCTTTCTTT. V gene TRBV30 combines with J gene TRBJ1-1, with D unresolved. The V and J ends lost 4 bases and 2 bases respectively, with 8 bases between them. Germline assignment: CDR1 GTSNPN and CDR2 SVGIG (reference sequence). The CDR3 has 12 residues.

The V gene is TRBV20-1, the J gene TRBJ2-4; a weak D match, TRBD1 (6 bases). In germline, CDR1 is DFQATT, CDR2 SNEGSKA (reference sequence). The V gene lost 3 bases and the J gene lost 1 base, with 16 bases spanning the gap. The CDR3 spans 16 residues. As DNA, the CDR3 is TGCAGTGCTAGTGATACCTGGCAGGGGGCCAAAAACATTCAGTACTTC. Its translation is CSASDTWQGAKNIQYF.

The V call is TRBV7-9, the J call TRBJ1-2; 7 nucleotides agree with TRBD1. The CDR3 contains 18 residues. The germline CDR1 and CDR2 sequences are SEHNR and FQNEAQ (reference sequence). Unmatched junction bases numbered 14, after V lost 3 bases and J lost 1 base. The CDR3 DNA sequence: TGTGCCAGCAGCTTCAGACCCGCTCGGGACAGCAGTAACTATGGCTACACCTTC. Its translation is CASSFRPARDSSNYGYTF.

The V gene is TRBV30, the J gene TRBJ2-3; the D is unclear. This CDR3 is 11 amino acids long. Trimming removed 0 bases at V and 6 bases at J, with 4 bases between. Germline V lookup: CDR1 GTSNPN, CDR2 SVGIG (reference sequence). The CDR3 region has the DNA TGTGCCTGGAGTGTACTGGATACGCAGTATTTT. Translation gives CAWSVLDTQYF.

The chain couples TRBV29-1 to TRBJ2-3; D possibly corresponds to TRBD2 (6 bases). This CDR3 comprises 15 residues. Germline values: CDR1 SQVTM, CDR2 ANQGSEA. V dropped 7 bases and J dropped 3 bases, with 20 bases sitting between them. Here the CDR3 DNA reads TGCAGCGCGCTCCATCTAGTGGCGGGGACAGATACGCAGTATTTT. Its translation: CSALHLVAGTDTQYF.

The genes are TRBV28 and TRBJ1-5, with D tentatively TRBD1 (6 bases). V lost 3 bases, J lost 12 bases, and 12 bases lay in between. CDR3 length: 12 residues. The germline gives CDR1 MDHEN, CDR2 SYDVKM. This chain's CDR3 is CASSLIDRHQHF. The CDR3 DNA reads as TGTGCCAGCAGTTTGATAGACAGGCACCAGCATTTT.

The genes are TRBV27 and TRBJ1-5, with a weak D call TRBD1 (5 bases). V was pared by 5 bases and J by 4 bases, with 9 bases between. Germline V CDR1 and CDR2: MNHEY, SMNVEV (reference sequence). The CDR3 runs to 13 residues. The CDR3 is CASSETDNQPQHF. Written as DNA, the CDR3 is TGTGCCAGCAGTGAGACAGATAATCAGCCCCAGCATTTT.

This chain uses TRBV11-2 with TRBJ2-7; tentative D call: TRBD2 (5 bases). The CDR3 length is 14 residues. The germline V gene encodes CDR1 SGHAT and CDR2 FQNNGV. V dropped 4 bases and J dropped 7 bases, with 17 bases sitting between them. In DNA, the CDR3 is TGTGCCAGCAGCTGGGAGCCCCCCGCGGGTGAGCAGTACTTC. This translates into CASSWEPPAGEQYF. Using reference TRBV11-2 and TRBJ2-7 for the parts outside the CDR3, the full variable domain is EAGVAQSPRYKIIEKRQSVAFWCNPISGHATLYWYQQILGQGPKLLIQFQNNGVVDDSQLPKDRFSAERLKGVDSTLKIQPAKLEDSAVYLCASSWEPPAGEQYFGPGTRLTVT.

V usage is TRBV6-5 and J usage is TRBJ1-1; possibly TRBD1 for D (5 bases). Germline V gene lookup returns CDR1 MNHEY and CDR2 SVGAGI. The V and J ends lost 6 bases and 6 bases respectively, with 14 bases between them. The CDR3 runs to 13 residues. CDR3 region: CASRPREKAEAFF. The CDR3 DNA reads TGTGCCAGCAGACCCAGGGAAAAGGCTGAAGCTTTCTTT.

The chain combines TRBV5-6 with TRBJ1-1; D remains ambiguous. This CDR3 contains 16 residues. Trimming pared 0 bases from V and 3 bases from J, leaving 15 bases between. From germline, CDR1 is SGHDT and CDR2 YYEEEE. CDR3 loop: CASSLARNGMHTEAFF. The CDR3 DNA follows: TGTGCCAGCAGCTTGGCCAGGAATGGTATGCACACTGAAGCTTTCTTT.

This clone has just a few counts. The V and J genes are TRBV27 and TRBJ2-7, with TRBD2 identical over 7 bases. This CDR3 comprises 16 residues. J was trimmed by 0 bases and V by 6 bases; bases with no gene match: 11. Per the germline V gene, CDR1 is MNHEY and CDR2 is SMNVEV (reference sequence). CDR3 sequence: CASRTRAGVGSYEQYF. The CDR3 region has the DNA TGTGCCAGCAGAACTCGGGCGGGGGTGGGCTCCTACGAGCAGTACTTC.

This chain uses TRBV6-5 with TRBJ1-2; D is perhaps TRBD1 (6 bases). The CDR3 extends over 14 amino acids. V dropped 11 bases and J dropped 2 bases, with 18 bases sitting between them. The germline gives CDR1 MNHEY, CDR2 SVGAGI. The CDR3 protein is CALRRRGTNYGYTF. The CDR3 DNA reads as TGTGCCCTTCGACGCAGGGGAACCAACTATGGCTACACCTTC.

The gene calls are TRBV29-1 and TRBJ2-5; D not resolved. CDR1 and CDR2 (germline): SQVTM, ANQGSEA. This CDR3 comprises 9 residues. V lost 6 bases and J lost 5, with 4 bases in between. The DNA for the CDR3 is TGCAGCGTCGGGGAGACCCAGTACTTC. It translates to CSVGETQYF.

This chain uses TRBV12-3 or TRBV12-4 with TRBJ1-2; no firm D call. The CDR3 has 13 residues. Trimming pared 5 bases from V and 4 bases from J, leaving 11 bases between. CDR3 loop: CASSPNSAYGYTF. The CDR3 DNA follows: TGTGCCAGCAGTCCTAATTCTGCCTATGGCTACACCTTC.

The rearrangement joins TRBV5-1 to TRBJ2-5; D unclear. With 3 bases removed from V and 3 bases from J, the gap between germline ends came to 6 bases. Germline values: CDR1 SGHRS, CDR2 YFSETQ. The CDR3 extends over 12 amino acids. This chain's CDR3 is CASSSTEETQYF. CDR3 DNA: TGCGCCAGCAGCTCGACTGAAGAGACCCAGTACTTC.

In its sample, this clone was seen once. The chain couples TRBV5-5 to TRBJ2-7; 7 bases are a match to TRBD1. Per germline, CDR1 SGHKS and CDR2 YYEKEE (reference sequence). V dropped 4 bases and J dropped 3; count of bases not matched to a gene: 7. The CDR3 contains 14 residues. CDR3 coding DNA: TGTGCCAGCAGCCATAACCGACAGGGCTACGAGCAGTACTTC. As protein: CASSHNRQGYEQYF.

CDR3 sequence reads: CAMLRGMNTEAFF. The DNA for the CDR3 is TGTGCGATGCTGCGGGGCATGAACACTGAAGCTTTCTTT. The chain carries TRBV7-2 and TRBJ1-1; D might be TRBD1 (5 bases). The CDR3 is 13 amino acids. From germline, CDR1 is SGHTA and CDR2 FQGNSA.

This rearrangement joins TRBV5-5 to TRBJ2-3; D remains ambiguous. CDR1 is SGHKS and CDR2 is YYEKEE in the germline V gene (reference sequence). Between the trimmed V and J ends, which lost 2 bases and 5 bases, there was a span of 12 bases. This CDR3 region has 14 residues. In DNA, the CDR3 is TGTGCCAGCAGCTTCATTCCCCAAAAAGATACGCAGTATTTT. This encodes CASSFIPQKDTQYF. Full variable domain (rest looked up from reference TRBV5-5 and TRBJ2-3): DAGVTQSPTHLIKTRGQQVTLRCSPISGHKSVSWYQQVLGQGPQFIFQYYEKEERGRGNFPDRFSARQFPNYSSELNVNALLLGDSALYLCASSFIPQKDTQYFGPGTRLTVL.

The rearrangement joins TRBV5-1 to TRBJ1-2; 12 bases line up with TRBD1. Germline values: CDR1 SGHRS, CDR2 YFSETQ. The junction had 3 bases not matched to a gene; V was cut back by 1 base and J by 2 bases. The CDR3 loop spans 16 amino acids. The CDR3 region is CASSLRGQGANYGYTF. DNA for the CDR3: TGCGCCAGCAGCTTGAGGGGACAGGGGGCAAACTATGGCTACACCTTC.

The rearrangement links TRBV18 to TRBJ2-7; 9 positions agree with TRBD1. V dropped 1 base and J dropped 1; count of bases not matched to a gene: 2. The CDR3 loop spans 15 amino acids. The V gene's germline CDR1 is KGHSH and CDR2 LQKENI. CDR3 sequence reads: CASSPRDRESYEQYF. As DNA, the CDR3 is TGTGCCAGCTCACCACGGGACAGGGAATCCTACGAGCAGTACTTC.

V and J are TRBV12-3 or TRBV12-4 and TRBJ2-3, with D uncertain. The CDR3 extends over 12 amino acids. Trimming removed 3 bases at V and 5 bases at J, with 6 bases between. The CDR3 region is CASSLFRDTQYF. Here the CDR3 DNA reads TGTGCCAGCAGTTTGTTCCGAGATACGCAGTATTTT.

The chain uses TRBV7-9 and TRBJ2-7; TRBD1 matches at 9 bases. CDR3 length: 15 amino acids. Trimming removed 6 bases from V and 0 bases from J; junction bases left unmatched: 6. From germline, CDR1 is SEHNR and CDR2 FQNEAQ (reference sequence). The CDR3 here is CASSSDRGSSYEQYF. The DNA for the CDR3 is TGTGCCAGCAGTTCAGACAGGGGGAGCTCCTACGAGCAGTACTTC.

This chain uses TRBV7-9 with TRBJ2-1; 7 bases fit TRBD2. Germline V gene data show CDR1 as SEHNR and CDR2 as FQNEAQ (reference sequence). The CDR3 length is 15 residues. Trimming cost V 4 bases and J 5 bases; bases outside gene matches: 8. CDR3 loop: CASSWDYAPNNEQFF. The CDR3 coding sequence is TGTGCCAGCAGCTGGGACTATGCCCCGAACAATGAGCAGTTCTTC.

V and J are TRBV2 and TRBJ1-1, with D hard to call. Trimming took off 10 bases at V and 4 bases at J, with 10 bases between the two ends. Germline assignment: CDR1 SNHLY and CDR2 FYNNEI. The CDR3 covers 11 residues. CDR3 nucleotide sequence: TGTGCCATCTCCCTCCCCACTGAAGCTTTCTTT. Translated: CAISLPTEAFF.

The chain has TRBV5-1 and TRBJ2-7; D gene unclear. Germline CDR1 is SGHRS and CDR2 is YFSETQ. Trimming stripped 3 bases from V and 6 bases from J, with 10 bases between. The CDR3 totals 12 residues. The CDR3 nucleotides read TGCGCCAGCAGCTATACCGGGTCCGAGCAGTACTTC. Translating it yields CASSYTGSEQYF. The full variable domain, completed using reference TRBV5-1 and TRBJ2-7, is KAGVTQTPRYLIKTRGQQVTLSCSPISGHRSVSWYQQTPGQGLQFLFEYFSETQRNKGNFPGRFSGRQFSNSRSEMNVSTLELGDSALYLCASSYTGSEQYFGPGTRLTVT.